This record covers a single T cell receptor (beta chain). Its matching antigen is unknown. This entry is derived from a study of T cells after yellow fever vaccination. For the study at large: Researchers used SMART-Seq v4 Ultra Low Input to prepare fractions that had low cell numbers.

Study results and limitations: A limited proportion of clonotypes was detected within both the CD4 and CD8 compartments. The secondary response peaked faster, at day 5 versus 15, but was weaker. Post-booster samples contained most primary-vaccination clones (around 95% CD4, 88% CD8).

TCRdb passed the 5' RACE reads through MiXCR, listing each CDR3 protein once. The sample lists about 68,000 distinct CDR3 sequences; approximately 6.1% were seen once. V lost 2 bases and J lost 5, with 11 bases in between. The germline V gene has CDR1 SGHRS and CDR2 YFSETQ. The CDR3 has 14 residues. This sequence was found in a man younger than 35 who received the YFV17D yellow fever vaccine. The V call is TRBV5-1, the J call TRBJ2-1, with D possibly being TRBD2 (5 bases). The sample was CD8+ T cells sorted from PBMCs, taken roughly 47 days after the first yellow fever vaccination. CDR3: CASSLRTENNEQFF. The CDR3 nucleotides read TGCGCCAGCAGCTTAAGGACTGAGAACAATGAGCAGTTCTTC.